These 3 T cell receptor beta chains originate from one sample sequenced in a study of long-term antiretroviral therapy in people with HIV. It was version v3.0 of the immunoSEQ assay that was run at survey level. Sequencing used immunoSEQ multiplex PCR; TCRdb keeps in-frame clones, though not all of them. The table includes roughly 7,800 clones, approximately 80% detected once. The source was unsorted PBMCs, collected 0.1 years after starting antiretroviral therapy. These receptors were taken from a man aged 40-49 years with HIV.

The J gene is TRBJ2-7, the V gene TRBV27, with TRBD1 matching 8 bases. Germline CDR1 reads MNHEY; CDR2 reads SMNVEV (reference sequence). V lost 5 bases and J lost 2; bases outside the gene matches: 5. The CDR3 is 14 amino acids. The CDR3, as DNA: TGTGCCAGCAGTCGAGGGACAGGCGCCTACGAGCAGTACTTC. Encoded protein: CASSRGTGAYEQYF.

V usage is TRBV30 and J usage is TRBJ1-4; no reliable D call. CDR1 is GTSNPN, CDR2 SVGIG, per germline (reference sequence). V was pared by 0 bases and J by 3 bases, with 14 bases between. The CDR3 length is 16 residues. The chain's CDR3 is CAWSVVRDVANEKLFF. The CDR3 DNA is TGTGCCTGGAGTGTAGTGCGTGATGTCGCTAATGAAAAACTGTTTTTT. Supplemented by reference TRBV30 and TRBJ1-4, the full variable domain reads SQTIHQWPATLVQPVGSPLSLECTVEGTSNPNLYWYRQAAGRGLQLLFYSVGIGQISSEVPQNLSASRPQDRQFILSSKKLLLSDSGFYLCAWSVVRDVANEKLFFGSGTQLSVL.

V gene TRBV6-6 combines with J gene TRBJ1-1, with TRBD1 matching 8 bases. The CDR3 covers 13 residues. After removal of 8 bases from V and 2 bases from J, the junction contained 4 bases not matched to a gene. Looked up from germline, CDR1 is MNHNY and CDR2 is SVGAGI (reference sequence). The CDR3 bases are TGTGCCAGCCAGGGACAGGACAACACTGAAGCTTTCTTT. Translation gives CASQGQDNTEAFF.